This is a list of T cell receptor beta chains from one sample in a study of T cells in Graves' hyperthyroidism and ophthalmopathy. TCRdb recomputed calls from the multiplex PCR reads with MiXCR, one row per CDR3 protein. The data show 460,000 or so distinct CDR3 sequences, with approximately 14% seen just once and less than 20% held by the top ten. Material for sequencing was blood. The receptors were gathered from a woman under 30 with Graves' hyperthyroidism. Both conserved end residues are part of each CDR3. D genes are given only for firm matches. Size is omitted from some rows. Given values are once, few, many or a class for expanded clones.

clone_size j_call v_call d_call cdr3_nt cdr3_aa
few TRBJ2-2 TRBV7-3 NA TGTGCCAGCAGCTTATCGGGGGACAGCACCGGGGAGCTGTTTTTT CASSLSGDSTGELFF
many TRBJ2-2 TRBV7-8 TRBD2 TGTGCCAGCAGCCCCCGGACTAGCGGGAGTTCGGAGGAGCTGTTTTTT CASSPRTSGSSEELFF
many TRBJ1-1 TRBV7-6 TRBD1 TGTGCCAGCTTTACAGGGGGGGGCACTGAAGCTTTCTTT CASFTGGGTEAFF
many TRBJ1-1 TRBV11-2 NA TGTGCCAGCAGCTTAGGGCAGGGATACACTGAAGCTTTCTTT CASSLGQGYTEAFF
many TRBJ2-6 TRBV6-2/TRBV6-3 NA TGTGCCAGCAGTTTCGGGGGGCCATGGTACTCTGGGGCCAACGTCCTGACTTTC CASSFGGPWYSGANVLTF
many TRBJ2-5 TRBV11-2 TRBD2 TGTGCCAGCAGCCGCATAGCGGGAGGAGGCCAAGAGACCCAGTACTTC CASSRIAGGGQETQYF
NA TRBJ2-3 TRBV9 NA TGTGCCAGCTCCCCCGGGGTGGGTAGTCTCACAGATACGCAGTATTTT CASSPGVGSLTDTQYF
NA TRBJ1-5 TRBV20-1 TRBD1 TGCAGTGCTAGTTATGGGACAGGGGGCAATCAGCCCCAGCATTTT CSASYGTGGNQPQHF
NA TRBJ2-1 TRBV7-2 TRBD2 TGTGCCAGCAGCTTTTGGACTAGCGGATACAATGAGCAGTTCTTC CASSFWTSGYNEQFF
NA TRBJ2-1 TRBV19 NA TGTGCCAGTAGTCAGTCGGGGGGCGCGTACAATGAGCAGTTCTTC CASSQSGGAYNEQFF
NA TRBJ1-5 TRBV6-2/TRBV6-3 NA TGTGCCAGCAGTAGGGACGGATATAGCAATCAGCCCCAGCATTTT CASSRDGYSNQPQHF
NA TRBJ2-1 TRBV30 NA TGTGCCTGGAGTGTACCCTACAATGAGCAGTTCTTC CAWSVPYNEQFF
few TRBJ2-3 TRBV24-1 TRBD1 TGTGCCACCAGTGATCTTGACAGGGATGGCGATACGCAGTATTTT CATSDLDRDGDTQYF
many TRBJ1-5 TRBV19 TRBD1 TGTGCCAGTAGTGGGACAGGGGGTCAGCCCCAGCATTTT CASSGTGGQPQHF